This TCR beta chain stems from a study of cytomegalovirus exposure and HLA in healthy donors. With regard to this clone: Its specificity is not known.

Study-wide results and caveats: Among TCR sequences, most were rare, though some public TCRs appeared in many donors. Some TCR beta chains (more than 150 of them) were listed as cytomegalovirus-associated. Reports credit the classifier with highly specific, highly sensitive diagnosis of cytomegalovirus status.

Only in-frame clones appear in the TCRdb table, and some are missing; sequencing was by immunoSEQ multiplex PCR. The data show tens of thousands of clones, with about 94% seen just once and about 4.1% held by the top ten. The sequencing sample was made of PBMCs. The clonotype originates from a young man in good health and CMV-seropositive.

CDR3 region: CASSPGQKINSNQPQHF. For the CDR3, the DNA is TGTGCCAGCAGTCCAGGACAGAAAATCAATAGCAATCAGCCCCAGCATTTT. The chain recombines TRBV28 with TRBJ1-5; D may be TRBD1 (6 bases). V was pared by 5 bases and J by 0 bases, with 17 bases between. The CDR3 spans 17 residues. CDR1 is MDHEN, CDR2 SYDVKM, per germline.